A selection of T cell receptor beta chains follows, all from one sample in a study of OX40 agonist ivuxolimab in advanced cancers. The protocol was immunoSEQ multiplex PCR, while the TCRdb copy is restricted to in-frame clones and leaves out a portion. The repertoire consists of roughly 61,000 clones, with around 92% occurring once and the leading ten covering around 20%. The sample in question was CD4+ or CD8+ T cells sorted from blood, obtained in a trial of the OX40 agonist ivuxolimab. The receptors come from an adult with an advanced solid tumor such as melanoma, head and neck, liver or kidney cancer. Each CDR3 is given with its conserved first and last residue. The D gene is left open where the match is weak. The listing skips clone size in some rows; elsewhere it reads once, few, many or a size class.

D | size | length | J | V | DNA | CDR3
NA | NA | 14 | TRBJ1-4 | TRBV28 | TGTGCCAGCAGTTCCCGGGGAGGGCGGGAAAAACTGTTTTTT | CASSSRGGREKLFF
NA | NA | 10 | TRBJ2-3 | TRBV29-1 | TGCAGCGTTGAAGCTCATACGCAGTATTTT | CSVEAHTQYF
TRBD2 | NA | 15 | TRBJ2-7 | TRBV2 | TGTGCCAGCAGGGAAGGACTAGCGGTATCCTACGAGCAGTACTTC | CASREGLAVSYEQYF
NA | NA | 14 | TRBJ1-2 | TRBV12-5 | TGTGCTAGTGGTCAAGGGCCTAGGGGGGGTGGCTACACCTTC | CASGQGPRGGGYTF
NA | NA | 15 | TRBJ1-5 | TRBV19 | TGTGCCAGTAGTATCACCCCCCAGGGTATTCAGCCCCAGCATTTT | CASSITPQGIQPQHF
TRBD1 | NA | 16 | TRBJ2-7 | TRBV27 | TGTGCCAGCAGCCCAATCCAGGGACAGGGGCCATACGAGCAGTACTTC | CASSPIQGQGPYEQYF
NA | few | 11 | TRBJ1-5 | TRBV2 | TGTGCCAGCAGTCTTAATCAGCCCCAGCATTTT | CASSLNQPQHF
NA | NA | 14 | TRBJ1-3 | TRBV28 | TGTGCCAGCAGTTTCTCGACCTCTGGAAACACCATATATTTT | CASSFSTSGNTIYF
TRBD2 | NA | 16 | TRBJ2-1 | TRBV6-5 | TGTGCCAGCAGTTACTCGCCTGCGGGGGGTTACAATGAGCAGTTCTTC | CASSYSPAGGYNEQFF
NA | NA | 12 | TRBJ1-2 | TRBV30 | TGTGCCTGGATCGGGAGTGGGCCAGGGTACACCTTC | CAWIGSGPGYTF
NA | NA | 15 | TRBJ1-5 | TRBV6-1 | TGTGCCAGCAGTGAAGCCCGGGCAGGCAATCAGCCCCAGCATTTT | CASSEARAGNQPQHF
NA | few | 13 | TRBJ1-2 | TRBV4-3 | TGCGCCAGCAGCCCCACGGGGGCTCGGGGCTACACCTTC | CASSPTGARGYTF
TRBD1 | NA | 12 | TRBJ1-2 | TRBV6-5 | TGTGCCAGCAGGCGGACAGGATATGGCTACACCTTC | CASRRTGYGYTF
NA | medium-sized | 15 | TRBJ2-1 | TRBV7-3 | TGTGCCAGCAGCTTAATTCTAGTGGGGCACAGTGAGCAGTTCTTC | CASSLILVGHSEQFF
TRBD1 | NA | 15 | TRBJ1-5 | TRBV4-1 | TGCGCCAGCAGCTTCGACAGGGGTGGAAATCAGCCCCAGCATTTT | CASSFDRGGNQPQHF
NA | NA | 18 | TRBJ2-1 | TRBV27 | TGTGCCAGCGTTTTTAAAAGCAGGGGTGGAACCCCCTACAATGAGCAGTTCTTC | CASVFKSRGGTPYNEQFF
NA | NA | 14 | TRBJ1-2 | TRBV4-1 | TGCGCCAGCAGCCAAGGTCCGGCAGCCTATGGCTACACCTTC | CASSQGPAAYGYTF
NA | NA | 15 | TRBJ1-5 | TRBV6-1 | TGTGCCGCAAGGTTCGCCGGGAATAGCAATCAGCCCCAGCATTTT | CAARFAGNSNQPQHF